Listed here are 23 T cell receptor beta chains from one sample, sequenced in a study of cytomegalovirus exposure and HLA in healthy donors. Only in-frame clones appear in the TCRdb table, and some are missing; sequencing was by immunoSEQ multiplex PCR. The repertoire includes more than 95,000 clones, about 85% of them detected once, and under 4.5% sits in the top ten. The sequenced sample was PBMCs. Receptors originate from a woman aged 18-29 years in good health and CMV-seropositive.

This chain connects TRBV29-1 to TRBJ1-6; D gene unclear. V was trimmed by 4 bases and J by 0 bases, leaving 7 bases between them. The CDR3 contains 14 residues. CDR1 is SQVTM and CDR2 is ANQGSEA in the germline V gene. The CDR3 DNA reads as TGCAGCGTTGCGACAAGCTCCTATAATTCACCCCTCCACTTT. This sequence encodes CSVATSSYNSPLHF.

The chain recombines TRBV11-2 with TRBJ2-5; 7 positions agree with TRBD2. After removal of 1 base from V and 5 bases from J, the junction contained 10 bases not matched to a gene. This CDR3 comprises 16 residues. Germline V lookup: CDR1 SGHAT, CDR2 FQNNGV. The CDR3 region is CASSLGASGLGETQYF. Written as DNA, the CDR3 is TGTGCCAGCAGCTTAGGGGCTAGCGGTTTGGGGGAGACCCAGTACTTC.

The chain has TRBV5-1 and TRBJ2-3; 10 bases match TRBD2. The germline V gene encodes CDR1 SGHRS and CDR2 YFSETQ. CDR3 length equals 16 residues. Losses at the gene ends were 4 bases for V and 1 base for J; bases not matched to a gene: 6. The CDR3 protein is CASSKPSGSGTDTQYF. The CDR3, as DNA: TGCGCCAGCAGCAAACCTAGCGGGAGCGGCACAGATACGCAGTATTTT.

The chain links TRBV5-1 to TRBJ2-3; 9 bases line up with TRBD2. V shed 1 base, J shed 5 bases, and the junction held 5 bases outside the gene matches. Germline CDR1 SGHRS, CDR2 YFSETQ. The CDR3 sequence is 15 residues long. In DNA, the CDR3 is TGCGCCAGCAGCTTGCGTAGCGGGAGAGGAGATACGCAGTATTTT. It is translated as CASSLRSGRGDTQYF.

The CDR3 sequence is CASSLGWSGTIYEQYF. The DNA of the CDR3 is TGTGCCAGCAGCTTGGGCTGGTCCGGGACTATCTACGAGCAGTACTTC. The genes are TRBV5-4 and TRBJ2-7; TRBD2 matches at 7 bases. V was clipped by 0 bases and J by 3 bases; unmatched bases: 9. The CDR3 has 16 amino acids. Germline loops: CDR1 SGHNT, CDR2 YYREEE (reference sequence).

The chain carries TRBV6-5 and TRBJ1-1; 10 bases are shared with TRBD1. V lost 5 bases and J lost 4; bases outside the gene matches: 4. The CDR3 covers 14 residues. Germline CDR1 reads MNHEY; CDR2 reads SVGAGI. CDR3 amino acids: CASSMDRGGTEAFF. DNA for the CDR3: TGTGCCAGCAGTATGGACAGGGGGGGCACTGAAGCTTTCTTT.

The J gene is TRBJ1-6, the V gene TRBV25-1; D uncertain. The V end lost 3 bases, the J end lost 10 bases, and 7 bases lay between the germline ends. Germline CDR1 is MGHDK and CDR2 is SYGVNS. The CDR3 loop spans 12 amino acids. The CDR3 nucleotides read TGTGCCAGCAGTGAGGCCGGGTCACCCCTCCACTTT. This sequence encodes CASSEAGSPLHF.

J is TRBJ1-3 and V is TRBV6-6; 8 nucleotides align to TRBD1. The trim removed 5 bases at V and 3 bases at J, leaving 6 bases unmatched. CDR3 length equals 15 residues. Germline CDR1 is MNHNY and CDR2 is SVGAGI (reference sequence). CDR3 in DNA: TGTGCCAGCAGTCCCCAGGGGGCCGGTGGAAACACCATATATTTT. Residues: CASSPQGAGGNTIYF.

This clone was counted a single time. The chain has TRBV28 and TRBJ1-2, with 11 bases matching TRBD1. In germline, CDR1 is MDHEN, CDR2 SYDVKM. V gave up 6 bases and J gave up 4 bases; unmatched junction bases: 4. The CDR3 is made up of 14 amino acids. In DNA, the CDR3 is TGTGCCAGCAGCCAAGGGACAGGGGGCTATGGCTACACCTTC. Translation gives CASSQGTGGYGYTF.

The CDR3 nucleotides read TGTGCCAGCAGCTCACCTGGGGGACACCAGCCCCAGCATTTT. The encoded protein is CASSSPGGHQPQHF. The gene calls are TRBV2 and TRBJ1-5, with D perhaps matching TRBD1 (6 bases). The V end lost 6 bases, the J end lost 7 bases, and 16 bases lay between the germline ends. CDR1 and CDR2 (germline): SNHLY, FYNNEI. CDR3 length: 14 amino acids.

This clone was seen more than once but under ten times. The rearrangement joins TRBV19 to TRBJ1-2; 8 bases map to TRBD1. The CDR3 sequence is 15 residues long. J lost 7 bases, V lost 3 bases, and 10 bases had no gene match. CDR1 and CDR2 (germline): LNHDA, SQIVND (reference sequence). The CDR3 DNA is TGTGCCAGTAGTATGACGACAGGGGATTACGGTGGCTACACCTTC. Translating it yields CASSMTTGDYGGYTF.

The gene calls are TRBV2 and TRBJ2-1; 13 bases agree with TRBD2. The CDR3 length is 19 residues. CDR1 and CDR2 (germline): SNHLY, FYNNEI. J lost 8 bases, V lost 8 bases, and 21 bases had no gene match. The CDR3 reads CASGWTSGRGRPLGDEQFF. CDR3 bases: TGTGCCAGCGGATGGACTAGCGGGAGAGGACGGCCTCTCGGAGATGAGCAGTTCTTC.

J is TRBJ2-1 and V is TRBV5-4; 12 bases agree with TRBD2. Germline lookup yields CDR1 SGHNT and CDR2 YYREEE (reference sequence). The length of the CDR3 is 14 residues. V shed 3 bases, J shed 9 bases, and the junction held 4 bases outside the gene matches. CDR3 bases: TGTGCCAGCAGCTCCACTAGCGGGAGGAGTGAGCAGTTCTTC. Translating gives CASSSTSGRSEQFF. Together with reference TRBV5-4 and TRBJ2-1, the CDR3 gives the full variable domain: ETGVTQSPTHLIKTRGQQVTLRCSSQSGHNTVSWYQQALGQGPQFIFQYYREEENGRGNFPPRFSGLQFPNYSSELNVNALELDDSALYLCASSSTSGRSEQFFGPGTRLTVL.

The gene calls are TRBV5-1 and TRBJ2-3; 8 nucleotides line up with TRBD2. Trimming at V came to 7 bases and at J to 2 bases, leaving 6 bases not matched to a gene. CDR3 size: 14 residues. The germline CDR1 and CDR2 sequences are SGHRS and YFSETQ. DNA for the CDR3: TGCGCCAGCGGTCTGCGGGAGGACACAGATACGCAGTATTTT. This gives the protein CASGLREDTDTQYF.

CDR3 sequence reads: CASSQFTAEAFF. CDR3 nucleotide sequence: TGCGCCAGCAGCCAATTTACGGCTGAAGCTTTCTTT. The chain links TRBV4-1 to TRBJ1-1; no clear D. Germline CDR1 is MGHRA and CDR2 is YSYEKL. This CDR3 is 12 amino acids long. The V end lost 2 bases, the J end lost 6 bases, and 7 bases lay between the germline ends.

The V and J genes are TRBV9 and TRBJ1-3; D unresolved. CDR3 length: 15 amino acids. Germline loops: CDR1 SGDLS, CDR2 YYNGEE. V gave up 4 bases and J gave up 0 bases, with 11 bases separating them. The CDR3: CASSPRSSSGNTIYF. The CDR3 region has the DNA TGTGCCAGCAGCCCCCGGTCCTCCTCTGGAAACACCATATATTTT.

The genes are TRBV6-1 and TRBJ2-7, with D maybe TRBD2 (6 bases). Germline values: CDR1 MNHNS, CDR2 SASEGT. V lost 5 bases and J lost 4, with 18 bases in between. This CDR3 comprises 15 residues. CDR3 DNA sequence: TGTGCCAGCAGTTCAGGGACTCGTGTCGTATACGAGCAGTACTTC. Amino acid sequence: CASSSGTRVVYEQYF.

This clone was observed a single time. The chain has TRBV4-1 and TRBJ1-6; D is undetermined. Trimming took off 4 bases at V and 10 bases at J, with 14 bases between the two ends. The CDR3 consists of 14 residues. The germline V gene encodes CDR1 MGHRA and CDR2 YSYEKL. CDR3 in amino acids: CASSPDRNRSPLHF. CDR3 nucleotide sequence: TGCGCCAGCAGCCCCGACCGCAACAGATCACCCCTCCACTTT.

The gene calls are TRBV5-6 and TRBJ1-2; possible D gene TRBD1, 5 bases. Germline-derived CDR1 and CDR2 are SGHDT and YYEEEE. The CDR3 runs 14 residues. The ends were cut back, 2 bases at V and 4 bases at J, with 12 bases in the middle. The CDR3 sequence: CASSFLRDRYGYTF. The CDR3 coding sequence is TGTGCCAGCAGCTTCTTGCGGGACCGCTATGGCTACACCTTC.

V usage is TRBV29-1 and J usage is TRBJ2-2; 13 bases fit TRBD2. Per germline, CDR1 SQVTM and CDR2 ANQGSEA. The CDR3 runs to 14 residues. The V gene end was trimmed by 5 bases and the J gene end by 7 bases; junction bases not matched to a gene: 4. CDR3 sequence reads: CSVRLAGGLGELFF. CDR3 nucleotide sequence: TGCAGCGTTCGACTAGCGGGAGGTCTCGGGGAGCTGTTTTTT.

The gene calls are TRBV28 and TRBJ2-4, with D possibly TRBD1 on 6 matching bases. This CDR3 region has 15 residues. The V and J ends lost 3 bases and 1 base respectively, with 10 bases between them. Germline V lookup: CDR1 MDHEN, CDR2 SYDVKM. The CDR3 DNA sequence: TGTGCCAGCAGTTTCTCAGGGGTGGCCAAAAACATTCAGTACTTC. As protein: CASSFSGVAKNIQYF.

The chain links TRBV7-9 to TRBJ1-1; D is unclear. Trimming removed 5 bases from V and 4 bases from J, with 11 bases in between. The CDR3 is made up of 13 amino acids. Germline-derived CDR1 and CDR2 are SEHNR and FQNEAQ (reference sequence). The CDR3 protein is CASSPVGSTEAFF. As DNA, the CDR3 is TGTGCCAGCAGCCCGGTTGGGAGCACTGAAGCTTTCTTT.

V usage is TRBV27 and J usage is TRBJ2-1, with D possibly TRBD1 on 6 matching bases. Trimming removed 6 bases from V and 3 bases from J, with 18 bases in between. CDR3 length: 16 residues. Germline values: CDR1 MNHEY, CDR2 SMNVEV (reference sequence). Here the CDR3 reads CASSYISGGHYNEQFF. The CDR3 DNA follows: TGTGCCAGCAGCTATATAAGTGGGGGCCACTACAATGAGCAGTTCTTC.